The 29 T cell receptor beta chains listed next were all sequenced from one sample in a study of T cells in women clearing cervical HPV infection. Generated by immunoSEQ multiplex PCR, the TCRdb table keeps only in-frame clones and is missing some. The sample holds around 35,000 clones. The sequenced sample was blood buffy coat. Source of these receptors: a woman aged 18-69 years with a cervical HPV16 infection that either progressed to CIN3+ or cleared (not recorded which).

Comment on this clone: The CDR3 end falls 3 residues outside the read, so it is completed with the germline J gene. The rearrangement uses TRBV7-3 and TRBJ2-1; 7 nucleotides line up with TRBD1. CDR1 and CDR2 from the germline V gene are SGHTA and FQGTGA. V shed 0 bases, J shed 5 bases, and the junction held 4 bases outside the gene matches. The CDR3 has 15 amino acids. The part of the CDR3 DNA that was read is TGTGCCAGCAGCTTAACTGCCGGGACAGACAATGAG. Translating it yields CASSLTAGTDNE. The whole CDR3 region reads CASSLTAGTDNEQFF.

In the case of this clone: At one end the junction does not follow the germline gene, possibly because of a read error. The read falls 3 residues short of the CDR3 end, and the missing part is taken from the germline J gene. V and J are TRBV20-1 and TRBJ2-3, with TRBD2 matching over 12 bases. The CDR3 covers 15 residues. CDR1 and CDR2 from the germline V gene are DFQATT and SNEGSKA (reference sequence). This CDR3 is CSASLPSGGAETQYF. Partial CDR3 DNA: TGCAGTGCTAGTTTGCCTAGCGGGGGGGCAGAGACG.

Turning to this clone: The CDR3 goes on 3 residues after the read ends, and that part is filled in from the germline J gene. The genes are TRBV14 and TRBJ2-7, with TRBD2 identical over 8 bases. The length of the CDR3 is 13 residues. Germline-derived CDR1 and CDR2 are SGHDN and FVKESK. V was clipped by 5 bases and J by 1 base; unmatched bases: 1. The part of the CDR3 DNA that was read is TGTGCCAGCAGCAGCGGGGGATCCTACGAG. Its translation: CASSSGGSYE. In full, the CDR3 is CASSSGGSYEQYF.

On this clone: The missing CDR3 end, 3 residues past where the read stops, is filled in from the germline J gene. This chain uses TRBV7-3 with TRBJ2-1; 8 nucleotides agree with TRBD2. The CDR3 totals 15 residues. Germline V gene data show CDR1 as SGHTA and CDR2 as FQGTGA. V lost 6 bases to trimming and J lost 9 bases; unmatched junction nucleotides: 13. The sequenced CDR3 bases are TGTGCCAGCAGAATCACGGGACTAGTGGGCGGTGAG. Translating it yields CASRITGLVGGE. The whole CDR3 region reads CASRITGLVGGEQFF.

A word on this clone: Sequencing ends 3 residues short of the CDR3 end; the germline J gene provides the rest. This chain joins TRBV7-3 and TRBJ1-6; D might be TRBD1 (6 bases). Germline V gene lookup returns CDR1 SGHTA and CDR2 FQGTGA. This CDR3 spans 16 amino acids. Trimming left V 3 bases short and J 6 bases short, with 15 bases between. CDR3 DNA, as far as it was read: TGTGCCAGCAGCTTGGGTGGCAGGGGCAGTAATTCACCC. It specifies CASSLGGRGSNSP. The complete CDR3 protein is CASSLGGRGSNSPLHF.

A word on this clone: The read terminates 3 residues before the CDR3 end, so the remaining end is supplied by the germline J gene. This chain connects TRBV2 to TRBJ2-3; TRBD2 agrees at 12 bases. The V and J ends lost 4 bases and 4 bases, in that order; junction bases with no gene match: 6. The CDR3 is made up of 16 amino acids. From germline, CDR1 is SNHLY and CDR2 FYNNEI. CDR3 loop: CASSGPTSGRADTQYF. CDR3 bases read: TGTGCCAGCAGTGGTCCGACTAGCGGGAGAGCAGATACG. Variable domain in full (rest from reference TRBV2 and TRBJ2-3): EPEVTQTPSHQVTQMGQEVILRCVPISNHLYFYWYRQILGQKVEFLVSFYNNEISEKSEIFDDQFSVERPDGSNFTLKIRSTKLEDSAMYFCASSGPTSGRADTQYFGPGTRLTVL.

Remarks on this clone: The read ends 3 residues before the CDR3 terminus; that terminus is restored from the germline J gene. V and J are TRBV19 and TRBJ2-1; possibly TRBD1 for D (6 bases). V shed 7 bases and J shed 3 bases, with 19 bases lying between them. The CDR3 has 16 amino acids. Germline CDR1 LNHDA, CDR2 SQIVND (reference sequence). The chain's CDR3 is CASNFMAQGIYNEQFF. The DNA read from the CDR3 is TGTGCCAGTAATTTTATGGCCCAGGGGATCTACAATGAG.

A remark on this clone: The read stops 3 residues short of the end of the CDR3; the missing end is completed from the germline J gene. The genes are TRBV7-3 and TRBJ2-1, with TRBD2 matching over 13 bases. The CDR3 sequence is 15 residues long. Germline lookup yields CDR1 SGHTA and CDR2 FQGTGA. The junction had 7 bases not matched to a gene; V was cut back by 5 bases and J by 9 bases. This CDR3 is CASSPTSGRAAEQFF. CDR3 DNA (partial): TGTGCCAGCAGCCCAACTAGCGGGAGGGCCGCTGAG.

About this clone itself: The missing CDR3 end, 3 residues past where the read stops, is filled in from the germline J gene. V usage is TRBV13 and J usage is TRBJ2-7, with TRBD2 as a possible D gene (7 bases). V lost 2 bases and J lost 6, with 17 bases in between. The CDR3 is 15 amino acids. The germline V gene encodes CDR1 PRHDT and CDR2 FYEKMQ (reference sequence). CDR3: CASSLTSGGRGEQYF. The CDR3 DNA, read in part, is TGTGCCAGCAGCTTAACATCCGGGGGGCGAGGCGAG.

Details on this clone: The read gets to within 3 residues of the CDR3 end, and the germline J gene fills in the rest. The chain joins TRBV7-3 to TRBJ2-3; 11 positions agree with TRBD1. After removal of 3 bases from V and 4 bases from J, the junction contained 6 bases not matched to a gene. Germline CDR1 and CDR2: SGHTA and FQGTGA. The CDR3 contains 16 residues. The CDR3 bases that were read are TGTGCCAGCAGCTTGGCGGGACAGGGGGGGTCAGATACG. Encoded protein: CASSLAGQGGSDT. The full CDR3 reads CASSLAGQGGSDTQYF.

To note about this clone: The read terminates 3 residues before the CDR3 end, so the remaining end is supplied by the germline J gene. The genes are TRBV18 and TRBJ2-5; 10 positions match TRBD1. V dropped 8 bases and J dropped 3; count of bases not matched to a gene: 0. Germline CDR1 and CDR2: KGHSH and LQKENI. CDR3 length: 12 amino acids. Here the CDR3 reads CASGQGEETQYF. Incomplete CDR3 DNA: TGTGCCAGCGGACAGGGGGAAGAGACC.

For this clone: The read is 3 residues too short to cover the CDR3 end, so that end is filled in from the germline J gene. The genes are TRBV11-1 and TRBJ2-1; D not certain. There are 14 residues in the CDR3. Germline lookup yields CDR1 SGHAT and CDR2 FQDESV (reference sequence). Trimming stripped 1 base from V and 7 bases from J, with 11 bases between. The sequenced part of the CDR3 DNA is TGTGCCAGCAGCTTAGACGACCCTAGGAATGAG. Its protein product is CASSLDDPRNE. The whole CDR3 sequence is CASSLDDPRNEQFF.

Worth noting for this clone: The read ends 3 residues before the CDR3 terminus; that terminus is restored from the germline J gene. This rearrangement joins TRBV6-2 or TRBV6-3 to TRBJ2-2; D unclear. The CDR3 consists of 12 residues. Germline CDR1 and CDR2: MNHEY and SVGEGT. CDR3: CASSYPLEKLFF. The part of the CDR3 DNA that was read is TGTGCCAGCAGTTACCCACTTGAAAAG.

On this clone itself: The CDR3 is cut off 3 residues early in the read; its end comes from the germline J gene. The chain combines TRBV19 with TRBJ1-6, with D possibly TRBD1 on 6 matching bases. Trimming took 8 bases from V and 7 from J, leaving 12 bases between them. Germline CDR1 is LNHDA and CDR2 is SQIVND (reference sequence). The CDR3 length is 13 residues. The CDR3 spells CASEDRHNSPLHF. Partial CDR3 DNA: TGTGCCAGTGAAGACAGGCACAATTCACCC. Full variable domain (rest looked up from reference TRBV19 and TRBJ1-6): DGGITQSPKYLFRKEGQNVTLSCEQNLNHDAMYWYRQDPGQGLRLIYYSQIVNDFQKGDIAEGYSVSREKKESFPLTVTSAQKNPTAFYLCASEDRHNSPLHFGNGTRLTVT.

Turning to this clone: The read terminates 3 residues ahead of where the CDR3 ends, so the germline J gene completes it. V is TRBV2 and J is TRBJ1-6, with 9 bases matching TRBD1. This CDR3 spans 13 amino acids. Trimming removed 7 bases from V and 9 bases from J; junction bases left unmatched: 4. The germline CDR1 and CDR2 sequences are SNHLY and FYNNEI. CDR3 sequence: CASKDRGSSPLHF. The DNA read from the CDR3 is TGTGCCAGCAAGGACAGGGGTTCTTCACCC.

A remark on this clone: The CDR3 goes on 3 residues after the read ends, and that part is filled in from the germline J gene. V gene TRBV7-7 combines with J gene TRBJ1-2, with D maybe TRBD1 (6 bases). This CDR3 region has 13 residues. Germline CDR1 reads SSHAT; CDR2 reads FNYEAQ (reference sequence). CDR3 DNA (partial): TGTGCCGTATCGTCGGGGCAGGGGAGCGAC. Its translation: CAVSSGQGSD. The CDR3 in its entirety is CAVSSGQGSDYTF. Together with reference TRBV7-7 and TRBJ1-2, the CDR3 gives the full variable domain: GAGVSQSPRYKVTKRGQDVTLRCDPISSHATLYWYQQALGQGPEFLTYFNYEAQPDKSGLPSDRFSAERPEGSISTLTIQRTEQRDSAMYRCAVSSGQGSDYTFGSGTRLTVV.

On this clone: Sequencing ends 3 residues short of the CDR3 end; the germline J gene provides the rest. The chain has TRBV19 and TRBJ2-3; perhaps TRBD2 as D (7 bases). CDR1 and CDR2 from the germline V gene are LNHDA and SQIVND (reference sequence). This CDR3 is built from 16 residues. The DNA read from the CDR3 is TGTGCCAGTAGTGGGGGGGCGGGGGCAGCACGGGAGACG. Encoded protein: CASSGGAGAARET. The CDR3 in its entirety is CASSGGAGAARETQYF.

Regarding this clone: The CDR3 is cut off 3 residues early in the read; its end comes from the germline J gene. The rearrangement joins TRBV20-1 to TRBJ2-1; TRBD2 matches at 11 bases. There are 15 residues in the CDR3. The germline CDR1 and CDR2 sequences are DFQATT and SNEGSKA (reference sequence). Trimming cost V 2 bases and J 6 bases; bases outside gene matches: 6. The CDR3 DNA, read in part, is TGCAGTGCTAGACGACTAGCGGGAACGTCCAATGAG. This encodes CSARRLAGTSNE. The whole CDR3 sequence reads CSARRLAGTSNEQFF.

Comment on this clone: The read gets to within 3 residues of the CDR3 end, and the germline J gene fills in the rest. This chain uses TRBV18 with TRBJ2-2, with D unclear. The V gene's germline CDR1 is KGHSH and CDR2 LQKENI. V shed 4 bases and J shed 1 base, with 13 bases lying between them. There are 16 residues in the CDR3. CDR3 DNA (partial): TGTGCCAGCTCACTGGTCCAGGCACTGAACACCGGGGAG. Its translation: CASSLVQALNTGE. The complete CDR3 protein is CASSLVQALNTGELFF.

Notes on this clone: The read terminates 3 residues ahead of where the CDR3 ends, so the germline J gene completes it. The chain is built from TRBV18 and TRBJ1-4; 9 bases fit TRBD1. CDR3 size: 17 residues. Germline loops: CDR1 KGHSH, CDR2 LQKENI. The sequenced part of the CDR3 DNA is TGTGCCAGCTCAATGACCCGGGACAGGGACGTTGGTTCACCA. Encoded protein: CASSMTRDRDVGSP. The whole CDR3 region reads CASSMTRDRDVGSPLFF.

CDR3 DNA (partial): TGCAGCGGGCTAGCGGGGGAGGACATT. Protein sequence: CSGLAGEDI. The complete CDR3 protein is CSGLAGEDIQYF. The rearrangement links TRBV29-1 to TRBJ2-4; TRBD2 aligns across 10 bases. The read finishes 3 residues shy of the CDR3 end, and the germline J gene is used to complete it. Germline V gives CDR1 SQVTM, CDR2 ANQGSEA. This CDR3 has 12 residues. The V gene end was trimmed by 7 bases and the J gene end by 8 bases; junction bases not matched to a gene: 5.

Remarks on this clone: The read comes to an end 3 residues before the CDR3 does, leaving the germline J gene to fill in the end. This chain uses TRBV20-1 with TRBJ2-4, with 8 positions matching TRBD2. Looked up from germline, CDR1 is DFQATT and CDR2 is SNEGSKA (reference sequence). The CDR3 has 14 residues. V trimming: 0 bases; J trimming: 9 bases; junction bases outside the gene matches: 7. The CDR3 reads CSAREQRGLGIQYF. CDR3 bases read: TGCAGTGCTAGAGAACAGCGGGGGCTAGGCATT.

Notes on this clone: The read ends 3 residues shy of where the CDR3 ends; the end is completed using the germline J gene. The chain couples TRBV19 to TRBJ1-1; 8 positions match TRBD1. J lost 5 bases, V lost 6 bases, and 11 bases had no gene match. CDR3 length equals 15 residues. Germline values: CDR1 LNHDA, CDR2 SQIVND (reference sequence). The CDR3 bases that were read are TGTGCCAGTAGGAATCTGCAGGGGGCGCGGACTGAA. It codes for CASRNLQGARTE. The full-length CDR3 reads as CASRNLQGARTEAFF. The full variable domain, completed using reference TRBV19 and TRBJ1-1, is DGGITQSPKYLFRKEGQNVTLSCEQNLNHDAMYWYRQDPGQGLRLIYYSQIVNDFQKGDIAEGYSVSREKKESFPLTVTSAQKNPTAFYLCASRNLQGARTEAFFGQGTRLTVV.

In the case of this clone: The read terminates 3 residues ahead of where the CDR3 ends, so the germline J gene completes it. The J gene is TRBJ2-3, the V gene TRBV20-1, with 14 bases identical to TRBD2. Trimming cost V 5 bases and J 3 bases; bases outside gene matches: 10. The CDR3 contains 17 residues. CDR1 and CDR2 from the germline V gene are DFQATT and SNEGSKA (reference sequence). CDR3 bases read: TGCAGTGCTCCTCCGGGACTAGCGGGAGTGAGTACAGATACG. Its protein product is CSAPPGLAGVSTDT. The entire CDR3 sequence reads CSAPPGLAGVSTDTQYF.

About this clone itself: The read ends 3 residues shy of where the CDR3 ends; the end is completed using the germline J gene. The V and J genes are TRBV11-3 and TRBJ1-1; maybe TRBD1 (6 bases). V was clipped by 1 base and J by 2 bases, with 11 bases between them. The CDR3 totals 15 residues. In germline, CDR1 is SGHNT, CDR2 YENEEA. CDR3 DNA, as far as it was read: TGTGCCAGCAGCTTAGGTCAGGGGCAAAACACTGAA. Translating gives CASSLGQGQNTE. The complete CDR3 reads CASSLGQGQNTEAFF.

Details on this clone: The CDR3 end is not reached by the read, which stops 3 residues before it; the germline J gene fills it in. This chain joins TRBV5-1 and TRBJ2-2; D is perhaps TRBD1 (5 bases). The CDR3 length is 15 residues. Germline V gives CDR1 SGHRS, CDR2 YFSETQ. Trimming took 0 bases from V and 9 from J, leaving 15 bases between them. Partial CDR3 DNA: TGCGCCAGCAGCTTGGCGGCAGGGTCATCCAGGGAG. Translation gives CASSLAAGSSRE. The whole CDR3 is CASSLAAGSSRELFF.

Remarks on this clone: The DNA ends 3 residues before the CDR3 does, and the rest of the CDR3 is filled in from the germline J gene. The chain is built from TRBV6-2 or TRBV6-3 and TRBJ1-4; no definite D call. V shed 0 bases and J shed 7 bases, with 6 bases lying between them. This CDR3 is 13 amino acids long. Germline-derived CDR1 and CDR2 are MNHEY and SVGEGT. The part of the CDR3 DNA that was read is TGTGCCAGCAGTTACTCGAGACTTGAAAAA. It specifies CASSYSRLEK. The CDR3, in full, reads CASSYSRLEKLFF.

As for this clone: The read ends 3 residues before the CDR3 terminus; that terminus is restored from the germline J gene. The chain couples TRBV20-1 to TRBJ1-2, with 10 positions matching TRBD1. CDR1 DFQATT and CDR2 SNEGSKA come from the germline V gene (reference sequence). CDR3 size: 15 residues. V trimming: 6 bases; J trimming: 2 bases; junction bases outside the gene matches: 9. This chain's CDR3 is CSALGTGALNYGYTF. The part of the CDR3 DNA that was read is TGCAGTGCGCTAGGGACAGGGGCTTTGAACTATGGC.

Note on this clone: The read terminates 3 residues before the CDR3 end, so the remaining end is supplied by the germline J gene. The gene calls are TRBV5-1 and TRBJ1-3; 7 positions agree with TRBD1. The CDR3 sequence is 13 residues long. Per the germline V gene, CDR1 is SGHRS and CDR2 is YFSETQ. With 1 base clipped from V and 8 bases from J, the junction kept 3 bases outside the gene matches. Here the CDR3 reads CASSLRGRDTIYF. CDR3 DNA, as far as it was read: TGCGCCAGCAGCTTGAGGGGGCGAGACACC.